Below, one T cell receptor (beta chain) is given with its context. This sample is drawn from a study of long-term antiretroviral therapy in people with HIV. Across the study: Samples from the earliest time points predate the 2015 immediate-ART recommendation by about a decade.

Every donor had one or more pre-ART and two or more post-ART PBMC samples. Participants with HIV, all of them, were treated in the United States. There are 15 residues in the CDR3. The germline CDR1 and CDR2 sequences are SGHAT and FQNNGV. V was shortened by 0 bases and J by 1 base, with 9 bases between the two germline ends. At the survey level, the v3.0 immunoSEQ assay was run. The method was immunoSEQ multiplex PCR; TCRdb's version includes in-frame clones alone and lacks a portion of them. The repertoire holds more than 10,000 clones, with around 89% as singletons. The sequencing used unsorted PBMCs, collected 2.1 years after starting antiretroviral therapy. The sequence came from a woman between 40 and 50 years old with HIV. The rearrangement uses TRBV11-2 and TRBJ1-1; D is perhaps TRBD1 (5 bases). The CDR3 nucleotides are TGTGCCAGCAGCTTAGAACCGGGGCCGAACACTGAAGCTTTCTTT. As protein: CASSLEPGPNTEAFF.